Described below is a single T cell receptor (beta chain) sequence and its context. The data stem from a study of blood T cell repertoires in COVID-19. Participant ages covered about 18 to 89 years across 24 US areas. Only in-frame clones appear in the TCRdb table, and some are missing; sequencing was by immunoSEQ multiplex PCR. The table lists 200,000 to 250,000 clones, around 80% of them singletons. Trimming removed 3 bases at V and 0 bases at J, with 8 bases between. The CDR3 length is 13 residues. Looked up from germline, CDR1 is GTSNPN and CDR2 is SVGIG (reference sequence). The genes are TRBV30 and TRBJ1-2; D uncertain. The TCR comes from a woman in her forties with acute COVID-19. Sequenced: PBMCs or T cells enriched from blood (not recorded which). CDR3 sequence (DNA): TGTGCCTGGAGCAGGTTAGCTAACTATGGCTACACCTTC. This translates into CAWSRLANYGYTF.